A selection of T cell receptor beta chains follows, all from one sample in a study of blood T cells in healthy people across ages. Via MiXCR, TCRdb re-called the 5' RACE reads, giving one row per CDR3 protein. The table includes just under 900,000 distinct CDR3 sequences, around 30% detected once. Sequenced input: blood. The receptor source for this set is a woman older than 75 in good health. Both conserved end residues are part of each CDR3. D genes are given only for firm matches. Rows may omit the clone size; those that give it use once, few, many or a size class.

>.|TRBV3-1|TRBD1|TRBJ1-2
TGTGCCGGCAGCCAGCCGGACAGGGCCCTAGCTGGCGGCTACACCTTC
CAGSQPDRALAGGYTF
>.|TRBV4-1|.|TRBJ2-5
TGCGCCAGCAGCCGGAACCAGGGTAGGGAGACCCAGTACTTC
CASSRNQGRETQYF
>.|TRBV2|.|TRBJ2-2
TGTGCCAGCAGTGAAGCGCGTGGAGGGGCCGGGGAGCTGTTTTTT
CASSEARGGAGELFF
>.|TRBV30|.|TRBJ1-2
TGTGCCTGGAGCCCGGACAGACGGGGCTACACCTTC
CAWSPDRRGYTF
>many|TRBV10-3|.|TRBJ2-5
TGTGCCATCAGGAGGACGAGGGCGCAAGAGACCCAGTACTTC
CAIRRTRAQETQYF
>few|TRBV25-1|.|TRBJ1-1
TGTGCCAGCAGTAGTCGTTCAGGGTTGAGTACTGAAGCTTTCTTT
CASSSRSGLSTEAFF
>few|TRBV4-2|TRBD1|TRBJ2-1
TGTGCCAGCAGCCAAGAAGGGACAGGGGCGGGCAGGGAGCAGTTCTTC
CASSQEGTGAGREQFF
>many|TRBV7-2|TRBD2|TRBJ2-5
TGTGCCAGCAGCCCAGAGGCTAGCGGGGGGCAAGAGACCCAGTACTTC
CASSPEASGGQETQYF
>.|TRBV20-1|TRBD2|TRBJ2-1
TGCAGTGCTAGTTTCGTCGATAGCGGGAGCTCCTACAATGAGCAGTTCTTC
CSASFVDSGSSYNEQFF
>.|TRBV14|.|TRBJ1-4
TGTGCCAGCAGCCAAACCCTGGACGCAACTAATGAAAAACTGTTTTTT
CASSQTLDATNEKLFF
>many|TRBV7-2|.|TRBJ2-3
TGTGCCAGCAGCTTGGCGGGGGCGGGCACAGATACGCAGTATTTT
CASSLAGAGTDTQYF
>few|TRBV27|.|TRBJ1-1
TGTGCCAGCAGTTCTCGTGGGGGGGGGAAGACTGAAGCTTTCTTT
CASSSRGGGKTEAFF
>many|TRBV6-2/TRBV6-3|.|TRBJ2-1
TGTGCCAGCATTAAGTTGGGCGAGGGGAATGAGCAGTTCTTC
CASIKLGEGNEQFF
>few|TRBV3-1|TRBD1|TRBJ1-2
TGTGCCAGCAGCCAAGATAGGGACAGGCGATTTAATGGCTACACCTTC
CASSQDRDRRFNGYTF
>.|TRBV12-3/TRBV12-4|TRBD2|TRBJ2-7
TGTGCCAGCAGTTTACGACCCGGGAGGGCCCTCTACGAGCAGTACTTC
CASSLRPGRALYEQYF
>many|TRBV10-3|.|TRBJ2-5
TGTGCCATCAGAGATGGACTGCAAGAGACCCAGTACTTC
CAIRDGLQETQYF
>.|TRBV10-3|TRBD2|TRBJ2-7
TGTGCCATCAGTGACCAGACTAGCGGGGGTTACGAGCAGTACTTC
CAISDQTSGGYEQYF
>.|TRBV3-1|.|TRBJ1-1
TGTGCCAGCAGCCAATGGAGTAGAGCTTTCTTT
CASSQWSRAFF
>few|TRBV11-2|TRBD2|TRBJ2-4
TGTGCCAGCAGCCAAAAATCCGGGCTAGCGGGGTTGGTCATTCAGTACTTC
CASSQKSGLAGLVIQYF
>many|TRBV7-2|TRBD1|TRBJ2-3
TGTGCCAGCAGGGCCCGGACAGGGAGCACAGATACGCAGTATTTT
CASRARTGSTDTQYF
>many|TRBV29-1|.|TRBJ2-3
TGCAGCGTTGTAGGGATCGCAGATACGCAGTATTTT
CSVVGIADTQYF
>many|TRBV27|TRBD2|TRBJ2-3
TGTGCCAGCAGCCCTATATCGGGGCGGGGGGGCCCAGGAACGCAGTATTTT
CASSPISGRGGPGTQYF
>few|TRBV18|TRBD1|TRBJ2-5
TGTGCCAGCTCACCGGACAGGGGAGTGGAGACCCAGTACTTC
CASSPDRGVETQYF
>many|TRBV27|.|TRBJ2-1
TGTGCCAGCAGGACCAACAGGGTTGGGAACAATGAGCAGTTCTTC
CASRTNRVGNNEQFF
>.|TRBV5-1|.|TRBJ2-2
TGCGCCAGCAGAACGGTAGAGGGAGTAGACACCGGGGAGCTGTTTTTT
CASRTVEGVDTGELFF
>.|TRBV20-1|.|TRBJ1-6
TGCAGTGGGGAGCAGAGCTCCTATAATTCACCCCTCCACTTT
CSGEQSSYNSPLHF
>many|TRBV20-1|.|TRBJ2-5
TGCAGTGCTCTAAGGGCAGGGCAGGAGACCCAGTACTTC
CSALRAGQETQYF
>many|TRBV12-3/TRBV12-4|TRBD1|TRBJ2-4
TGTGCCAGCAGCCTCGACAGGGCGGCCAAAAACATTCAGTACTTC
CASSLDRAAKNIQYF
>few|TRBV6-1|TRBD1|TRBJ1-2
TGTGCCAGCAGTGAAGTAGGACAGGGAAGGGGCTACACCTTC
CASSEVGQGRGYTF
>many|TRBV12-3/TRBV12-4|TRBD1|TRBJ1-1
TGTGCCAGCAGTGTCTCCGGGACAGGGCTAAAAAGGTCTGAAGCTTTCTTT
CASSVSGTGLKRSEAFF
>many|TRBV7-2|.|TRBJ1-4
TGTGCCAGCAGCTTAATTCCAACAACTAATGAAAAACTGTTTTTT
CASSLIPTTNEKLFF
>few|TRBV5-1|.|TRBJ1-2
TGCGCCAGCAGCTGGGGGAGGGGGAACTATGGCTACACCTTC
CASSWGRGNYGYTF
>many|TRBV20-1|TRBD1|TRBJ2-1
TGCAGTGCTGCTGGGACAGGGTCTAAGGAGGGACACAATGAGCAGTTCTTC
CSAAGTGSKEGHNEQFF
>.|TRBV20-1|TRBD1|TRBJ2-5
TGCAGTGCTGACAGGGAACAAGAGACCCAGTACTTC
CSADREQETQYF
>many|TRBV18|TRBD1|TRBJ2-3
TGTGCCAGCTCACCGGGACAGTTAGGCACAGATACGCAGTATTTT
CASSPGQLGTDTQYF
>few|TRBV2|TRBD2|TRBJ2-3
TGTGCCAGCAATCCTGGGCGGGGGGCAGATACGCAGTATTTT
CASNPGRGADTQYF
>.|TRBV3-1|TRBD2|TRBJ2-5
TGTGCCAGCAGCCAAGGAGGTGGGACTAGCGGAGAGACCCAGTACTTC
CASSQGGGTSGETQYF
>many|TRBV7-6|TRBD1|TRBJ2-1
TGTGCCAGCAGCAGCCCGGGACAGGACAATGAGCAGTTCTTC
CASSSPGQDNEQFF
>.|TRBV4-3|.|TRBJ2-3
TGCGCCAGCAGCCTCAGGGTGGAGGCAGATACGCGGTATTTT
CASSLRVEADTRYF
>many|TRBV25-1|.|TRBJ1-2
TGTGCCAGCAGTGAATCTTCGGCAGGCGCCTTCTCCTATGGCTACACCTTC
CASSESSAGAFSYGYTF
>.|TRBV20-1|.|TRBJ1-5
TGCAGTGCTAGAGATGCGGCAGATAGCAATCAGCCCCAGCATTTT
CSARDAADSNQPQHF
>.|TRBV20-1|.|TRBJ1-5
TGCAGTGCTGTCCTAGTGCAAGGGCCCCAGCATTTT
CSAVLVQGPQHF
>.|TRBV6-1|.|TRBJ2-3
TGTGCCAGCACCGCCGACTTCTACACAGATACGCAGTATTTT
CASTADFYTDTQYF
>many|TRBV7-2|TRBD2|TRBJ2-5
TGTGCCAGCAGCCAACGGACTAGCGGCCTTGTTGAGACCCAGTACTTC
CASSQRTSGLVETQYF